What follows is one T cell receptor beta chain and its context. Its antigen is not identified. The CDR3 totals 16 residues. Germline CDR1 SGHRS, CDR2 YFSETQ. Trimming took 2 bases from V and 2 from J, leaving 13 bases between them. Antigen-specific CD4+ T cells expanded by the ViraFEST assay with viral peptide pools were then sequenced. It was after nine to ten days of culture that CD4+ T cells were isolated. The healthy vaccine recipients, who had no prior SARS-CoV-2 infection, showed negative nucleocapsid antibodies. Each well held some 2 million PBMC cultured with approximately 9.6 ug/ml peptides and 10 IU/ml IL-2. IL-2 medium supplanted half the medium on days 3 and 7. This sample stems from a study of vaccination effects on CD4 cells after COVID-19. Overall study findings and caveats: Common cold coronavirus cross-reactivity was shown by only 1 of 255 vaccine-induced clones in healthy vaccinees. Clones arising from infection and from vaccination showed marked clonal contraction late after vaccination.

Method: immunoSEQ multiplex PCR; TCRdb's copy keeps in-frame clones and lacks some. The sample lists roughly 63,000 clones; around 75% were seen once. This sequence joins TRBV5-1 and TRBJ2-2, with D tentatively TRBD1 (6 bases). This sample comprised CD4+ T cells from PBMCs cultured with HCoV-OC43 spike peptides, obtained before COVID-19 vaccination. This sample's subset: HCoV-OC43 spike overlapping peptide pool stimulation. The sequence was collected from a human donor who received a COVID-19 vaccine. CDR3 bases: TGCGCCAGCAGCTTAACCGCAGGGGTAAACACCGGGGAGCTGTTTTTT. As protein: CASSLTAGVNTGELFF.